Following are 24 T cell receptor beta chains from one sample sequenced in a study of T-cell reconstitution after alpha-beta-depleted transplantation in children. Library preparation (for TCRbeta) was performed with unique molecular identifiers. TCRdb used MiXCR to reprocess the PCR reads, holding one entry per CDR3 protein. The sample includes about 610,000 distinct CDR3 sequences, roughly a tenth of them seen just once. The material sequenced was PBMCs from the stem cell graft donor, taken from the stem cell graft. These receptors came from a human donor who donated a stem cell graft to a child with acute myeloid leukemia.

CDR3 DNA: TGTGCCAGCATCCAACCTTGGCCGGCGGACCAAGAGACCCAGTACTTC. It translates to CASIQPWPADQETQYF. The chain couples TRBV7-6 to TRBJ2-5; D is undetermined. Deletions cut 7 bases from V and 0 bases from J, with 18 bases between. Germline CDR1 SGHVS, CDR2 FNYEAQ. The CDR3 is 16 amino acids.

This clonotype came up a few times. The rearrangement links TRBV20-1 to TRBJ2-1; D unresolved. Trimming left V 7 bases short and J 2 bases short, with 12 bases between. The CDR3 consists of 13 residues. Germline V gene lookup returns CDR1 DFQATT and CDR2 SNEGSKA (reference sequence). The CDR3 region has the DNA TGCAGTGACCTCACTCCTACCTACAATGAGCAGTTCTTC. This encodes CSDLTPTYNEQFF.

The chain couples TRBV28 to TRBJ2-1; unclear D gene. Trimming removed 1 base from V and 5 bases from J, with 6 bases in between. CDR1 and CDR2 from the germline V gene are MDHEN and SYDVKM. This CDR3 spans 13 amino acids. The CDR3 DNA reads TGTGCCAGCAGTTTATTCCAAGACAATGAGCAGTTCTTC. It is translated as CASSLFQDNEQFF.

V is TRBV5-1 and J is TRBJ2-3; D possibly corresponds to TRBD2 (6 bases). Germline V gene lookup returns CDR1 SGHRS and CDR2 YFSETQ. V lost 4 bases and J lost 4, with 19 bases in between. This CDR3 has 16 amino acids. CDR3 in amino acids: CASSAGTSPWSDTQYF. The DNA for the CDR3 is TGCGCCAGCAGCGCCGGGACTTCCCCTTGGTCAGATACGCAGTATTTT. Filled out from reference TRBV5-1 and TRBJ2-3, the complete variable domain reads KAGVTQTPRYLIKTRGQQVTLSCSPISGHRSVSWYQQTPGQGLQFLFEYFSETQRNKGNFPGRFSGRQFSNSRSEMNVSTLELGDSALYLCASSAGTSPWSDTQYFGPGTRLTVL.

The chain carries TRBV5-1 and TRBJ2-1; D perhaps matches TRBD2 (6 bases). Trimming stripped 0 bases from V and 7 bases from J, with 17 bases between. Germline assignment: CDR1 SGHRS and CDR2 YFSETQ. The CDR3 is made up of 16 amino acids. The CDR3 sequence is CASSLEIAEPRNEQFF. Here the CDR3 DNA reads TGCGCCAGCAGCTTGGAAATAGCGGAGCCCCGGAATGAGCAGTTCTTC.

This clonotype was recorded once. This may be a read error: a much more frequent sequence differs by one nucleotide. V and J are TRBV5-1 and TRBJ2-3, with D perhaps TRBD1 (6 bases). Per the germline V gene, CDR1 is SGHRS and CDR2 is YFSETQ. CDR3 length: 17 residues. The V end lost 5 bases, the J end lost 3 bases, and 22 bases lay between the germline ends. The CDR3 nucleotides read TGCGCCAGCAGAAGGAGGCCACTCAGGGGCGGAACAGATACGCAGTATTTT. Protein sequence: CASRRRPLRGGTDTQYF. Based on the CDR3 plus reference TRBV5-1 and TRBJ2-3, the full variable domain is KAGVTQTPRYLIKTRGQQVTLSCSPISGHRSVSWYQQTPGQGLQFLFEYFSETQRNKGNFPGRFSGRQFSNSRSEMNVSTLELGDSALYLCASRRRPLRGGTDTQYFGPGTRLTVL.

The CDR3 loop is CASSRNWSGRETQYF. The CDR3 DNA is TGTGCCAGCAGCCGGAACTGGTCGGGCAGGGAGACCCAGTACTTC. The chain recombines TRBV11-2 with TRBJ2-5; D unclear. The germline V gene encodes CDR1 SGHAT and CDR2 FQNNGV. V lost 5 bases and J lost 5, with 18 bases in between. This CDR3 is built from 15 residues.

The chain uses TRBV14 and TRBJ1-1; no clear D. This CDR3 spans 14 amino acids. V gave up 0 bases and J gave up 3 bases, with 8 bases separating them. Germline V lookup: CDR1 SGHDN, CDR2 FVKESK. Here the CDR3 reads CASSQDFADTEAFF. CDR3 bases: TGTGCCAGCAGCCAAGATTTCGCGGACACTGAAGCTTTCTTT. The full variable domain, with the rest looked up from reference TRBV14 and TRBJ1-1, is EAGVTQFPSHSVIEKGQTVTLRCDPISGHDNLYWYRRVMGKEIKFLLHFVKESKQDESGMPNNRFLAERTGGTYSTLKVQPAELEDSGVYFCASSQDFADTEAFFGQGTRLTVV.

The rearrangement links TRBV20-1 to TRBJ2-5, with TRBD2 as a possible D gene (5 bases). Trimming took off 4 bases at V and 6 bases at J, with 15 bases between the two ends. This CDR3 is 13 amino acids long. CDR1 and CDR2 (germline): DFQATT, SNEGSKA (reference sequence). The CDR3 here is CSATQVRGQTQYF. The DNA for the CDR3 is TGCAGTGCTACCCAGGTTCGGGGTCAGACCCAGTACTTC.

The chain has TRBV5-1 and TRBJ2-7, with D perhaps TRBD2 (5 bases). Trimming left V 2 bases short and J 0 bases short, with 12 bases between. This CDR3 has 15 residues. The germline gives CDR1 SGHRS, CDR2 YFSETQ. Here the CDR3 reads CASSFAAVTSYEQYF. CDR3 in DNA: TGCGCCAGCAGCTTTGCAGCGGTGACCTCCTACGAGCAGTACTTC.

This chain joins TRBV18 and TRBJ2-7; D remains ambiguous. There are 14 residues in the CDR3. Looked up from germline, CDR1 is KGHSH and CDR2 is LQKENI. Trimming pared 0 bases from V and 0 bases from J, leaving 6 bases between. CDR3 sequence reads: CASSPPARSYEQYF. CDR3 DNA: TGTGCCAGCTCACCACCGGCACGCTCCTACGAGCAGTACTTC.

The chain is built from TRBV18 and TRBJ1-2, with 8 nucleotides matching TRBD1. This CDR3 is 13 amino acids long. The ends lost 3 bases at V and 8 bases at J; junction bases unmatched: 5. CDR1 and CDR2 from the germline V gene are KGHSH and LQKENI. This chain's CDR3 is CASSPDREEGYTF. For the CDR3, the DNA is TGTGCCAGCTCACCGGACAGGGAGGAGGGCTACACCTTC. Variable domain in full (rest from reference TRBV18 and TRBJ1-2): NAGVMQNPRHLVRRRGQEARLRCSPMKGHSHVYWYRQLPEEGLKFMVYLQKENIIDESGMPKERFSAEFPKEGPSILRIQQVVRGDSAAYFCASSPDREEGYTFGSGTRLTVV.

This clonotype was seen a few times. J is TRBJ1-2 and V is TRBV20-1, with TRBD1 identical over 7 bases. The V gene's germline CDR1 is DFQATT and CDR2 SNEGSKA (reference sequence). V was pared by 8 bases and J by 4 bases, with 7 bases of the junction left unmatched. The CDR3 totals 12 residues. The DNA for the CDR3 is TGCAGTCTTGGTCAGGGGGGCTATGGCTACACCTTC. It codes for CSLGQGGYGYTF.

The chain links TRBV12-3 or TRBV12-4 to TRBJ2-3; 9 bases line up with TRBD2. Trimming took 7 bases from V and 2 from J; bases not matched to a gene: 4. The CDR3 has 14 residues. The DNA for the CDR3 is TGTGCCAGCACTCTAGCGGGACTCACAGATACGCAGTATTTT. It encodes CASTLAGLTDTQYF.

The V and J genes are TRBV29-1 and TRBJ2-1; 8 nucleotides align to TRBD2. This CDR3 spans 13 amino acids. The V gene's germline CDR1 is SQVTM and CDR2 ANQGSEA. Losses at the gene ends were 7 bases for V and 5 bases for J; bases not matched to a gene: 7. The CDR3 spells CSEISGANNEQFF. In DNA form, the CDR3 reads TGCAGCGAAATTAGCGGGGCTAACAATGAGCAGTTCTTC.

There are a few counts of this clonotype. The CDR3 protein is CASSRERVGATDTQYF. CDR3 DNA: TGTGCCAGCAGCCGAGAGCGGGTGGGAGCCACAGATACGCAGTATTTT. The chain employs TRBV4-2 and TRBJ2-3; the D gene is possibly TRBD2 (6 bases). CDR1 is LGHNA and CDR2 is YNFKEQ in the germline V gene. V was clipped by 4 bases and J by 2 bases, with 16 bases between them. There are 16 residues in the CDR3.

The CDR3 bases are TGTGCCAGCAGCCAACAGCCGAACACCGGGGAGCTGTTTTTT. Protein sequence: CASSQQPNTGELFF. This rearrangement joins TRBV3-1 to TRBJ2-2; D is uncertain. Trimming stripped 2 bases from V and 0 bases from J, with 4 bases between. Per germline, CDR1 LGHDT and CDR2 YNNKEL (reference sequence). The CDR3 length is 14 residues.

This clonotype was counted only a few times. The CDR3 is CASSRPGTGGITDTQYF. In DNA form, the CDR3 reads TGCGCCAGCAGCCGCCCGGGGACAGGGGGCATCACAGATACGCAGTATTTT. The chain joins TRBV5-1 to TRBJ2-3; the match to TRBD1 covers 12 bases. Looked up from germline, CDR1 is SGHRS and CDR2 is YFSETQ. With 4 bases clipped from V and 2 bases from J, the junction kept 8 bases outside the gene matches. CDR3 length: 17 amino acids.

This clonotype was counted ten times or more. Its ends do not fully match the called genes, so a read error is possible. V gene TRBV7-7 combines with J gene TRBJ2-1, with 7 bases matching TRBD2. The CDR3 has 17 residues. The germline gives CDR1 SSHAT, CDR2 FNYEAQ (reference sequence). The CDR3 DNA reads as TGTGCTAGCAGCCCCATATCGGGCGGGAGAAATAACAATGAGCAGTTCTTC. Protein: CASSPISGGRNNNEQFF.

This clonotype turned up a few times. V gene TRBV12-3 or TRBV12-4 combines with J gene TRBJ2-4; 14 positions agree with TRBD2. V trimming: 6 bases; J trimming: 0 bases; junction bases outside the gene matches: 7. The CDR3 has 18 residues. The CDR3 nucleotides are TGTGCCAGCAGGGGACTAGCGGGAGTGGATGTAGCCAAAAACATTCAGTACTTC. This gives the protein CASRGLAGVDVAKNIQYF.

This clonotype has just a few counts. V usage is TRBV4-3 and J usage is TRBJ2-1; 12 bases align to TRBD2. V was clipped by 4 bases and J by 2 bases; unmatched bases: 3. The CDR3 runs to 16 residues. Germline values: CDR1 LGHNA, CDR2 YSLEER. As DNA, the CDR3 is TGCGCCAGCAGCCCACTAGCGGGAGGAGCCTACAATGAGCAGTTCTTC. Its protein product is CASSPLAGGAYNEQFF.

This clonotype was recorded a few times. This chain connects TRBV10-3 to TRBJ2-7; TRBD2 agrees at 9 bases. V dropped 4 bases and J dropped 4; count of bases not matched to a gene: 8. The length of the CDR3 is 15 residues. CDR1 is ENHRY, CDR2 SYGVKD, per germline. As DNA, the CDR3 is TGTGCCATCAGTGGAATTAGCGGGAGAGCGTACGAGCAGTACTTC. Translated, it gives CAISGISGRAYEQYF.

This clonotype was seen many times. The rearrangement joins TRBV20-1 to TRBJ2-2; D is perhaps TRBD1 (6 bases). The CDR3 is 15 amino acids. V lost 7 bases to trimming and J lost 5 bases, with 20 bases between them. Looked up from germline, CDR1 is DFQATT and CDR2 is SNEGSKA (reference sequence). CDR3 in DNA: TGCAGTGGGGCTTTTGGGGGCGCCGGGACCGGGGAGCTGTTTTTT. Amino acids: CSGAFGGAGTGELFF.

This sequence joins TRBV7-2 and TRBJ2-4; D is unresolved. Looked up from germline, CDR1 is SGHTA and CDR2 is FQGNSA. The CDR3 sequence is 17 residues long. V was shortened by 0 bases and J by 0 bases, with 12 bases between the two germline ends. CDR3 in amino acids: CASSLASSRRAKNIQYF. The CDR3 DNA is TGTGCCAGCAGCTTAGCGAGCTCCCGCAGAGCCAAAAACATTCAGTACTTC.